This TCR beta chain was identified during a study of graft-versus-host responses after intestinal transplantation. Overall study context: Each of the recipients got a multivisceral, liver-intestinal, or isolated intestinal transplant.

Per germline, CDR1 ENHRY and CDR2 SYGVKD. Between the trimmed V and J ends, which lost 2 bases and 6 bases, there was a span of 6 bases. The length of the CDR3 is 12 residues. This table comes from immunoSEQ multiplex PCR, and its TCRdb copy is limited to in-frame clones, with some not included. The sample holds tens of thousands of clones, 80% to 90% seen once. Notes on this clone: Its antigen is not identified.

Material: unstimulated CD8+ T cells sorted from spleen or lymph node cells, obtained before intestinal transplant. The TCR sequence derives from a human donor who received an intestinal transplant. The chain has TRBV10-3 and TRBJ2-3; perhaps TRBD2 as D (6 bases). As DNA, the CDR3 is TGTGCCATCAGTGAGGCGGGGGATACGCAGTATTTT. Translated, it gives CAISEAGDTQYF.